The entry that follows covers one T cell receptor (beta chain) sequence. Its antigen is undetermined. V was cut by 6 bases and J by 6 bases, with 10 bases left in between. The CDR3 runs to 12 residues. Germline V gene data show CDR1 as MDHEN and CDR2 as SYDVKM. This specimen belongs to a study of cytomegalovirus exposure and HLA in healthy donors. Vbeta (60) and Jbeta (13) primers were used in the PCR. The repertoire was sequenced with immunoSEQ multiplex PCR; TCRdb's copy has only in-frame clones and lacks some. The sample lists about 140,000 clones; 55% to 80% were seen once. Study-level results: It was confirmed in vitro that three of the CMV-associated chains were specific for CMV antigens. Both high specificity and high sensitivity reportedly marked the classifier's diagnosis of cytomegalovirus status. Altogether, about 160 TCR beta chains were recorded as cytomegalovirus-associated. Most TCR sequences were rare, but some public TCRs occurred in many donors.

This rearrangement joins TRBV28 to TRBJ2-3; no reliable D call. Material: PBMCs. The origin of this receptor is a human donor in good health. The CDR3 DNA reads TGTGCCAGCAGCCGCCTAATGGATACGCAGTATTTT. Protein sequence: CASSRLMDTQYF.